The 27 T cell receptor beta chains presented below share a single source sample, sequenced in a study of blood T cell repertoires in COVID-19. Only in-frame clones appear in the TCRdb table, and some are missing; sequencing was by immunoSEQ multiplex PCR. The profile shows 200,000 or so clones, 65% to 85% of them singletons. Sequencing was performed on peripheral blood. The receptors were gathered from a woman aged 25 to 39 with acute or convalescent COVID-19.

This chain connects TRBV5-1 to TRBJ2-3; the D is unclear. V lost 3 bases and J 1 base, leaving 9 bases between the germline ends. The CDR3 contains 14 residues. Germline V gene data show CDR1 as SGHRS and CDR2 as YFSETQ. The CDR3 DNA is TGCGCCAGCAGCTCCCTGGCAGGCACAGATACGCAGTATTTT. Translated: CASSSLAGTDTQYF.

V is TRBV11-2 and J is TRBJ1-5; possibly TRBD1 for D (6 bases). With 3 bases removed from V and 0 bases from J, the gap between germline ends came to 9 bases. Germline CDR1 is SGHAT and CDR2 is FQNNGV. CDR3 length: 15 amino acids. CDR3 in amino acids: CASSFDRNSNQPQHF. In DNA form, the CDR3 reads TGTGCCAGCAGCTTTGACAGGAATAGCAATCAGCCCCAGCATTTT.

This chain connects TRBV7-2 to TRBJ1-2; 9 nucleotides match TRBD1. Looked up from germline, CDR1 is SGHTA and CDR2 is FQGNSA. The CDR3 spans 11 residues. CDR3 DNA sequence: TGTGCTCTACGGACAGGGGATGGCTACACCTTC. It specifies CALRTGDGYTF.

The genes are TRBV29-1 and TRBJ2-1; D possibly corresponds to TRBD2 (6 bases). Germline assignment: CDR1 SQVTM and CDR2 ANQGSEA. The length of the CDR3 is 12 residues. Written as DNA, the CDR3 is TGCAGTTCCGGGACTCTATACAATGAGCAGTTCTTC. Its protein is CSSGTLYNEQFF.

In regard to this clone: Other nucleotide sequences from this sample produce the same CDR3. The chain uses TRBV7-8 and TRBJ2-7; a possible D gene is TRBD1 (5 bases). Trimming removed 1 base at V and 3 bases at J, with 7 bases between. From germline, CDR1 is SGHVS and CDR2 FQNEAQ. The CDR3 totals 13 residues. This chain's CDR3 is CASSLGRGYEQYF. Here the CDR3 DNA reads TGTGCCAGCAGCTTAGGAAGGGGCTACGAGCAGTACTTC.

The J gene is TRBJ1-2, the V gene TRBV5-6, with 8 bases lining up with TRBD1. V lost 0 bases to trimming and J lost 5 bases; unmatched junction nucleotides: 6. Germline V lookup: CDR1 SGHDT, CDR2 YYEEEE. CDR3 length: 15 residues. The CDR3 bases are TGTGCCAGCAGCTTGGAGGACAGGGTTTTATATGGCTACACCTTC. The encoded protein is CASSLEDRVLYGYTF.

The gene calls are TRBV27 and TRBJ2-3; 10 bases agree with TRBD2. This CDR3 is 14 amino acids long. Germline values: CDR1 MNHEY, CDR2 SMNVEV (reference sequence). The V segment lost 8 bases and the J segment 1 base; nucleotides outside the gene matches: 3. The CDR3 region is CASEGTSGTDTQYF. The CDR3, as DNA: TGTGCCAGCGAAGGGACTAGCGGCACAGATACGCAGTATTTT.

V usage is TRBV7-9 and J usage is TRBJ1-4; no definite D call. The CDR3 contains 16 residues. V was cut by 1 base and J by 1 base, with 10 bases left in between. CDR1 and CDR2 from the germline V gene are SEHNR and FQNEAQ (reference sequence). CDR3 nucleotides: TGTGCCAGCAGCTTAGACCCGACGGGAACTAATGAAAAACTGTTTTTT. Translating gives CASSLDPTGTNEKLFF.

By share, this clone ranks as medium-sized. The chain recombines TRBV6-1 with TRBJ2-3; 7 nucleotides match TRBD1. Trimming removed 0 bases from V and 4 bases from J; junction bases left unmatched: 7. The CDR3 covers 16 residues. Per the germline V gene, CDR1 is MNHNS and CDR2 is SASEGT. The CDR3 spells CASSEAPGRGPDTQYF. The DNA for the CDR3 is TGTGCCAGCAGTGAAGCCCCCGGAAGGGGGCCAGATACGCAGTATTTT.

CDR3 region: CASSQPGGDTQYF. The CDR3 DNA reads TGTGCCAGCAGCCAGCCGGGAGGAGATACGCAGTATTTT. This chain joins TRBV5-4 and TRBJ2-3, with 7 bases that match TRBD2. The junction had 4 bases not matched to a gene; V was cut back by 4 bases and J by 5 bases. This CDR3 comprises 13 residues. Germline V gene data show CDR1 as SGHNT and CDR2 as YYREEE (reference sequence).

The gene calls are TRBV5-8 and TRBJ1-3; D might be TRBD1 (5 bases). The germline V and J ends were trimmed by 4 bases and 2 bases, with 10 bases remaining between them. CDR1 is SGHTS, CDR2 YDEGEE, per germline. CDR3 length: 14 amino acids. The DNA for the CDR3 is TGTGCCAGCAGCCCTTTGGGGCCTGGAAACACCATATATTTT. Its protein is CASSPLGPGNTIYF. Filled out from reference TRBV5-8 and TRBJ1-3, the complete variable domain reads EAGVTQSPTHLIKTRGQQATLRCSPISGHTSVYWYQQALGLGLQFLLWYDEGEERNRGNFPPRFSGRQFPNYSSELNVNALELEDSALYLCASSPLGPGNTIYFGEGSWLTVV.

The rearrangement links TRBV5-1 to TRBJ2-3; 14 bases fit TRBD2. The junction had 5 bases not matched to a gene; V was cut back by 0 bases and J by 5 bases. Germline V CDR1 and CDR2: SGHRS, YFSETQ. The CDR3 length is 17 residues. The CDR3 region is CASSLARLAGGIDTQYF. Written as DNA, the CDR3 is TGCGCCAGCAGCTTGGCCAGACTAGCGGGGGGGATAGATACGCAGTATTTT.

V usage is TRBV18 and J usage is TRBJ2-2; TRBD1 matches at 9 bases. The V gene end was trimmed by 3 bases and the J gene end by 8 bases; junction bases not matched to a gene: 7. Germline CDR1 reads KGHSH; CDR2 reads LQKENI. The CDR3 covers 15 residues. CDR3 nucleotides: TGTGCCAGCTCACCCCGGACAGGGGTAACGGGGGAGCTGTTTTTT. It yields the protein CASSPRTGVTGELFF.

The J gene is TRBJ1-3, the V gene TRBV9; D is possibly TRBD1 (6 bases). The germline V and J ends were trimmed by 0 bases and 0 bases, with 16 bases remaining between them. CDR1 is SGDLS and CDR2 is YYNGEE in the germline V gene. The CDR3 spans 18 residues. The CDR3 DNA reads as TGTGCCAGCAGCGTAGTCAGGGGTGGGTACCTCTCTGGAAACACCATATATTTT. Translating it yields CASSVVRGGYLSGNTIYF.

The chain carries TRBV27 and TRBJ1-2; perhaps TRBD1 as D (6 bases). The germline gives CDR1 MNHEY, CDR2 SMNVEV (reference sequence). The germline V and J ends were trimmed by 6 bases and 4 bases, with 24 bases remaining between them. The CDR3 extends over 17 amino acids. The CDR3 DNA reads TGTGCCAGCAGCCAAAGCCCCTACAGGGAACCCCGCTATGGCTACACCTTC. It encodes CASSQSPYREPRYGYTF.

This chain links TRBV29-1 with TRBJ2-4, with 10 bases lining up with TRBD1. Germline V CDR1 and CDR2: SQVTM, ANQGSEA. The CDR3 contains 15 residues. V lost 4 bases to trimming and J lost 3 bases; unmatched junction nucleotides: 6. CDR3 DNA: TGCAGCGTTGGACGCGGGACAGGGGTCAAAAACATTCAGTACTTC. Protein: CSVGRGTGVKNIQYF.

The rearrangement links TRBV7-3 to TRBJ2-7, with 7 bases matching TRBD1. Germline V lookup: CDR1 SGHTA, CDR2 FQGTGA. Trimming at V came to 5 bases and at J to 4 bases, leaving 5 bases not matched to a gene. This CDR3 spans 13 amino acids. The CDR3: CASSQSTGYEQYF. Here the CDR3 DNA reads TGTGCCAGCAGCCAGTCGACAGGGTACGAGCAGTACTTC.

This chain uses TRBV5-1 with TRBJ2-1; D gene unclear. The germline gives CDR1 SGHRS, CDR2 YFSETQ. This CDR3 has 14 amino acids. Trimming took off 4 bases at V and 5 bases at J, with 13 bases between the two ends. CDR3 DNA: TGCGCCAGCAGCCGTCCTCCAGATAACAATGAGCAGTTCTTC. This encodes CASSRPPDNNEQFF.

This sequence joins TRBV7-9 and TRBJ1-1, with 9 bases that match TRBD1. Germline V gene data show CDR1 as SEHNR and CDR2 as FQNEAQ (reference sequence). This CDR3 is 16 amino acids long. The V gene end was trimmed by 5 bases and the J gene end by 4 bases; junction bases not matched to a gene: 11. CDR3 region: CASSHLRTGVFTEAFF. CDR3 nucleotides: TGTGCCAGCAGCCACCTCCGGACAGGGGTTTTCACTGAAGCTTTCTTT.

The gene calls are TRBV4-1 and TRBJ1-6, with 12 nucleotides matching TRBD1. Germline loops: CDR1 MGHRA, CDR2 YSYEKL. V gave up 6 bases and J gave up 9 bases; unmatched junction bases: 6. The CDR3 runs 15 residues. CDR3 region: CASRTPGQGASPLHF. The DNA for the CDR3 is TGCGCCAGCAGAACACCGGGACAGGGGGCTTCACCCCTCCACTTT.

The chain joins TRBV14 to TRBJ2-5, with 8 bases identical to TRBD1. The CDR3 is 14 amino acids. V dropped 7 bases and J dropped 4; count of bases not matched to a gene: 8. From germline, CDR1 is SGHDN and CDR2 FVKESK. Here the CDR3 reads CASNSGTGRETQYF. The CDR3 DNA sequence: TGTGCCAGCAATTCCGGGACAGGTCGAGAGACCCAGTACTTC.

V is TRBV30 and J is TRBJ2-7; perhaps TRBD1 as D (5 bases). This CDR3 is built from 12 residues. The germline V and J ends were trimmed by 1 base and 5 bases, with 9 bases remaining between them. Germline V CDR1 and CDR2: GTSNPN, SVGIG (reference sequence). Here the CDR3 DNA reads TGTGCCTGGAGTGGAAGGGGTAACGAGCAGTACTTC. This gives the protein CAWSGRGNEQYF.

The rearrangement joins TRBV28 to TRBJ2-1, with 10 positions matching TRBD2. The CDR3 sequence is 18 residues long. The germline V gene has CDR1 MDHEN and CDR2 SYDVKM. V dropped 6 bases and J dropped 4; count of bases not matched to a gene: 15. The CDR3 reads CASSRNLIAGGYYNEQFF. The CDR3 nucleotides are TGTGCCAGCAGCCGAAACCTGATAGCGGGAGGCTATTACAATGAGCAGTTCTTC.

Details on this clone: At one boundary the junction diverges from the germline segment, which might be a read error. The gene calls are TRBV27 and TRBJ1-5; 7 bases are a match to TRBD1. There are 10 residues in the CDR3. Germline CDR1 reads MNHEY; CDR2 reads SMNVEV (reference sequence). CDR3 in DNA: TGTGCCAGCAAGGTGGGACAGCCGCCTTTT. This encodes CASKVGQPPF.

The chain has TRBV5-1 and TRBJ2-1; possible D gene TRBD2, 6 bases. The CDR3 has 14 residues. Trimming took 7 bases from V and 9 from J, leaving 20 bases between them. The germline V gene has CDR1 SGHRS and CDR2 YFSETQ. In nucleotides, the CDR3 is TGCGCCAGCCACGGACTACTTGCCCAACCTGAGCAGTTCTTC. It encodes CASHGLLAQPEQFF.

V and J are TRBV6-2 or TRBV6-3 and TRBJ1-5; tentative D call: TRBD1 (5 bases). V lost 6 bases and J lost 3, with 12 bases in between. This CDR3 spans 14 amino acids. The germline V gene encodes CDR1 MNHEY and CDR2 SVGEGT. The chain's CDR3 is CASSPTTDNQPQHF. CDR3 in DNA: TGTGCCAGCAGCCCCACGACAGACAATCAGCCCCAGCATTTT.

This clone came up once. V and J are TRBV7-8 and TRBJ2-7; D ambiguous. Trimming pared 1 base from V and 5 bases from J, leaving 12 bases between. Germline CDR1 is SGHVS and CDR2 is FQNEAQ. The CDR3 totals 14 residues. The CDR3 sequence: CASSLGLVLHEQYF. CDR3 DNA: TGTGCCAGCAGCTTAGGTCTAGTTCTACACGAGCAGTACTTC.